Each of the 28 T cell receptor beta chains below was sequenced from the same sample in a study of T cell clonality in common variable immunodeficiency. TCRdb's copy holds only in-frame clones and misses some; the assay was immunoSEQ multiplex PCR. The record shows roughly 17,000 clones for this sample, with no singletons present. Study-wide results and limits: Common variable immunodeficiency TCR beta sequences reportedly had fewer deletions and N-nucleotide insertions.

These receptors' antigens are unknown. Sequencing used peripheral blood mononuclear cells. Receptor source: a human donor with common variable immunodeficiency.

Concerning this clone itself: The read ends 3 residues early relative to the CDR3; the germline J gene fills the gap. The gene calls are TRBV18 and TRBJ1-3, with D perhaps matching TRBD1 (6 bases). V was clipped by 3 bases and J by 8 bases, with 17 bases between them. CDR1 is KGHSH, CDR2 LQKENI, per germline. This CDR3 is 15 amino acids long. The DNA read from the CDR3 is TGTGCCAGCTCACCGGGCTTCCAGGGGACGGACACC. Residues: CASSPGFQGTDT. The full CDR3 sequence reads CASSPGFQGTDTIYF. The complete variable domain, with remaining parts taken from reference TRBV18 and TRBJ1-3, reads NAGVMQNPRHLVRRRGQEARLRCSPMKGHSHVYWYRQLPEEGLKFMVYLQKENIIDESGMPKERFSAEFPKEGPSILRIQQVVRGDSAAYFCASSPGFQGTDTIYFGEGSWLTVV.

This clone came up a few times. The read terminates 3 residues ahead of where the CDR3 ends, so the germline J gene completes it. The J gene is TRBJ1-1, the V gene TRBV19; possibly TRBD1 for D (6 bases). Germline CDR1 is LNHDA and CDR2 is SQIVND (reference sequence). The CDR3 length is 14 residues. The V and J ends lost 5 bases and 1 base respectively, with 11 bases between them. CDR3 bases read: TGTGCCAGTAGTTTCAGGGGTGGGAACACTGAA. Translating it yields CASSFRGGNTE. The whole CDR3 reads CASSFRGGNTEAFF.

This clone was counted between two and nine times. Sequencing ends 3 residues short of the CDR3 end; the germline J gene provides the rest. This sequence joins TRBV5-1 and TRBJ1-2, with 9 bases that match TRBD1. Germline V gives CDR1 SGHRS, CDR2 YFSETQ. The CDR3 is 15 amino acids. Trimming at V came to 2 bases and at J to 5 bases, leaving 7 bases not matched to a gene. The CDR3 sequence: CASSFDGTGWYGYTF. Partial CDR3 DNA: TGCGCCAGCAGCTTCGACGGGACAGGGTGGTATGGC.

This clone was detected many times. The chain's CDR3 is CSAGTAEAFF. The DNA read from the CDR3 is TGCAGTGCTGGGACAGCTGAA. The chain employs TRBV20-1 and TRBJ1-1, with 7 bases that match TRBD1. The observed sequence ends 3 residues before the CDR3 terminus, with the missing tail filled in from the germline J gene. The CDR3 covers 10 residues. CDR1 DFQATT and CDR2 SNEGSKA come from the germline V gene (reference sequence). V was clipped by 5 bases and J by 6 bases; unmatched bases: 0.

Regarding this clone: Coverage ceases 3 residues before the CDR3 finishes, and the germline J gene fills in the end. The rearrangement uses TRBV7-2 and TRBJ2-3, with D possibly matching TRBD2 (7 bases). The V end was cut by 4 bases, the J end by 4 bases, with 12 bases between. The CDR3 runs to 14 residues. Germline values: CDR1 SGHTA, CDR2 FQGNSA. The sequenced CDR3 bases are TGTGCCAGCAGCTCCTCGGGGGGCCCAGATACG. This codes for CASSSSGGPDT. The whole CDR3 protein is CASSSSGGPDTQYF. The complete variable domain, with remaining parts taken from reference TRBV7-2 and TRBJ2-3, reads GAGVSQSPSNKVTEKGKDVELRCDPISGHTALYWYRQSLGQGLEFLIYFQGNSAPDKSGLPSDRFSAERTGGSVSTLTIQRTQQEDSAVYLCASSSSGGPDTQYFGPGTRLTVL.

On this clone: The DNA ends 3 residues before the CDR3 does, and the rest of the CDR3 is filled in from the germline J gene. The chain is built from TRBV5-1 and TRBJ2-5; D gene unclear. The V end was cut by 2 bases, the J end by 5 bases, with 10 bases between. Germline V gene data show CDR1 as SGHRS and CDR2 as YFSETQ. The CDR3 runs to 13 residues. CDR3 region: CASSFPQQETQYF. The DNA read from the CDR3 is TGCGCCAGCAGCTTCCCCCAACAGGAGACC.

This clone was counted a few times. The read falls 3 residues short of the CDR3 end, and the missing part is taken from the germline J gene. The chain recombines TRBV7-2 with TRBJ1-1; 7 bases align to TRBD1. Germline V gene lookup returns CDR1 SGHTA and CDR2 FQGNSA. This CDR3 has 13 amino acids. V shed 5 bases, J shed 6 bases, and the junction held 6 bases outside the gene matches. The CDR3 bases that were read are TGTGCCAGCAGCGAGCAGACAGGGCCTGAA. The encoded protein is CASSEQTGPE. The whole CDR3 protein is CASSEQTGPEAFF.

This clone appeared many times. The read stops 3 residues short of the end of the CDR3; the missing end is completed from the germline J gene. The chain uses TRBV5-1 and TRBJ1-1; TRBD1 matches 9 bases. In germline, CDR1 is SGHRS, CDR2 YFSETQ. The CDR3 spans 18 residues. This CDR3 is CASSLAGGQGLDYSEAFF. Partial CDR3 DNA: TGCGCCAGCAGCTTGGCCGGGGGACAGGGCTTAGATTACTCGGAA. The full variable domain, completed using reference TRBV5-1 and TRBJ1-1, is KAGVTQTPRYLIKTRGQQVTLSCSPISGHRSVSWYQQTPGQGLQFLFEYFSETQRNKGNFPGRFSGRQFSNSRSEMNVSTLELGDSALYLCASSLAGGQGLDYSEAFFGQGTRLTVV.

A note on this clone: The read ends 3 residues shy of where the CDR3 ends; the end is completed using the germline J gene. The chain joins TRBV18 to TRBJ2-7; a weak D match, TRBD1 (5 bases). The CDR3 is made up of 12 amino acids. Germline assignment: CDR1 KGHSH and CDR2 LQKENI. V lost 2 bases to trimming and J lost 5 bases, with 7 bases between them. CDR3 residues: CASSPEGDEQYF. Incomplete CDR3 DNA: TGTGCCAGCTCACCAGAAGGGGACGAG.

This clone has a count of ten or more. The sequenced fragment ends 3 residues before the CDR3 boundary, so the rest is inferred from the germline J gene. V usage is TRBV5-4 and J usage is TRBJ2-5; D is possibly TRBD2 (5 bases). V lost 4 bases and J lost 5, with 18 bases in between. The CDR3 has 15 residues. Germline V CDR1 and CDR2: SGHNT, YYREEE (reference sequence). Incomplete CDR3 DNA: TGTGCCAGCAGCCTACCAGGTGTAGCGACGGAGACC. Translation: CASSLPGVATET. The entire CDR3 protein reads CASSLPGVATETQYF.

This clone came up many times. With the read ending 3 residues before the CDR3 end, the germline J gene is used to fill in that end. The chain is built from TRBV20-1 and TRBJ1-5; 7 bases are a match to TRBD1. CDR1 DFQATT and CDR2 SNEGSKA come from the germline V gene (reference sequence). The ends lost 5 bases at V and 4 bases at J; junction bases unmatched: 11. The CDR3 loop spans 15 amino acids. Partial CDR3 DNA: TGCAGTGCTGTTGGGACAGCGCGACGGAATCAGCCC. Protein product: CSAVGTARRNQP. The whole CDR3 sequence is CSAVGTARRNQPQHF.

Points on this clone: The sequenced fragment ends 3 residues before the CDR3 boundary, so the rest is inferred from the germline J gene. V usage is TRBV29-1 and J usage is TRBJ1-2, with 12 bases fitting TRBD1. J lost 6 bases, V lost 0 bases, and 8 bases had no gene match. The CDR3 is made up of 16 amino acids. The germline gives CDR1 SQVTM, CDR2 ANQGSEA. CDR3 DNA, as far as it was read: TGCAGCGTTGAAGACCCGGGACAGGGGGCGGGGGATGGC. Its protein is CSVEDPGQGAGDG. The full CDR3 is CSVEDPGQGAGDGYTF.

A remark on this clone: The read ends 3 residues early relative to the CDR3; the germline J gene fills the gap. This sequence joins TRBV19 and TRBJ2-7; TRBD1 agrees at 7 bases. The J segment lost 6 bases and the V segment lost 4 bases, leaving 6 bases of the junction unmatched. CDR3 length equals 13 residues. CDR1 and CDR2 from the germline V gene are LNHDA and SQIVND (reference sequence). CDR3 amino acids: CASSTYRGGEQYF. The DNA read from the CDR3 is TGTGCCAGTAGTACTTACAGGGGCGGCGAG.

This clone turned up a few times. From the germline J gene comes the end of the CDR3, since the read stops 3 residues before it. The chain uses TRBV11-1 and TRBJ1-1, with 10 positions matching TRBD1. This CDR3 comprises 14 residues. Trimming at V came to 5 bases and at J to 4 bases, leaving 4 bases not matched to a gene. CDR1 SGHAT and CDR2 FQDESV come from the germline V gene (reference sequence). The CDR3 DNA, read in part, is TGTGCCAGCAGCCTCGGGACAGGGGCCACTGAA. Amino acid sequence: CASSLGTGATE. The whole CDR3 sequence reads CASSLGTGATEAFF.

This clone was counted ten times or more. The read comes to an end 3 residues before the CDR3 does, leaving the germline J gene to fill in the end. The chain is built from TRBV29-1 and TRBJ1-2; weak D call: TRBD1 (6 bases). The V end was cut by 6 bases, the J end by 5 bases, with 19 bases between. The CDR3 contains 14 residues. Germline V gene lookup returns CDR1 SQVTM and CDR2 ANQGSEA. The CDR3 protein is CSVVGGDWTYGYTF. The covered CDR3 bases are TGCAGCGTCGTAGGGGGGGATTGGACATATGGC. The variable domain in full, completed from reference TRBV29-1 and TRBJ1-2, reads SAVISQKPSRDICQRGTSLTIQCQVDSQVTMMFWYRQQPGQSLTLIATANQGSEATYESGFVIDKFPISRPNLTFSTLTVSNMSPEDSSIYLCSVVGGDWTYGYTFGSGTRLTVV.

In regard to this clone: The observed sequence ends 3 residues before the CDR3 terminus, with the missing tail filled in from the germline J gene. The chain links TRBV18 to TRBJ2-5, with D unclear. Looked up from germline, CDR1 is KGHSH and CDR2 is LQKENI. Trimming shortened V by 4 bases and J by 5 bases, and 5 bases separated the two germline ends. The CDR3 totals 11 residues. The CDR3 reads CASSLRETQYF. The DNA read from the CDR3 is TGTGCCAGCTCACTTCGGGAGACC.

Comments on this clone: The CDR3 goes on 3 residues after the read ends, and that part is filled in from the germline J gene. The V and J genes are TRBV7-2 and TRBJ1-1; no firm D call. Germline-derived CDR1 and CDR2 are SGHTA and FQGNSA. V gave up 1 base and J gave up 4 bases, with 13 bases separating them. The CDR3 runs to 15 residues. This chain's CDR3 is CASSLGSRTGTEAFF. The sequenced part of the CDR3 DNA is TGTGCCAGCAGCTTAGGCTCGAGAACGGGCACTGAA.

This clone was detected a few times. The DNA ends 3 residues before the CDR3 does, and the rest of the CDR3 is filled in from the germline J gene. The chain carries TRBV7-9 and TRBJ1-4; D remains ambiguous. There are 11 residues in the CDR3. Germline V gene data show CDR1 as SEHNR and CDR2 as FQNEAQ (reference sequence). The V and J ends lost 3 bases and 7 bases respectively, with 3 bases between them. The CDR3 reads CASSFSEKLFF. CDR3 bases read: TGTGCCAGCAGCTTTAGTGAAAAA.

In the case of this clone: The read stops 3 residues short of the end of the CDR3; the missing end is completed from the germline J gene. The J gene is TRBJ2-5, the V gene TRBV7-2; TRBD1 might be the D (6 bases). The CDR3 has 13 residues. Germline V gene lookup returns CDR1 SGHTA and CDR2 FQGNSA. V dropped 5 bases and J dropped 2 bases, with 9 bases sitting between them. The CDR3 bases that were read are TGTGCCAGCAGCGCCGACAGGCAAGAGACC. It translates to CASSADRQET. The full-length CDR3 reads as CASSADRQETQYF.

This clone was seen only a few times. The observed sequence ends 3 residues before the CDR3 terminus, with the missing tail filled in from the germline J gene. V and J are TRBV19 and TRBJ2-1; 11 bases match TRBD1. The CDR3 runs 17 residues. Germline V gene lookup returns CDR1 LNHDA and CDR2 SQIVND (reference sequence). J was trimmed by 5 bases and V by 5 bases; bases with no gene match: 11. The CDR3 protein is CASSPRDRGYGDNEQFF. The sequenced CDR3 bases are TGTGCCAGTAGTCCCCGGGACAGGGGGTATGGAGACAATGAG.

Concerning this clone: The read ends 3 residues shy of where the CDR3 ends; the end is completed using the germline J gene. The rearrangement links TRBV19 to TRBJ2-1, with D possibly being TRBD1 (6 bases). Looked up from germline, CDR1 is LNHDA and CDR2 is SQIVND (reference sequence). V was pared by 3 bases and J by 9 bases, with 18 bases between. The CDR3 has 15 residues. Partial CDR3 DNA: TGTGCCAGTAGTATTCGGGACACCTCCCTGGGTGAG. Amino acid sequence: CASSIRDTSLGE. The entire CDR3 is CASSIRDTSLGEQFF.

The sequenced part of the CDR3 DNA is TGCAGTGCTAGACGAGCAGCGGGGGGGCCCGAG. It codes for CSARRAAGGPE. The complete CDR3 sequence is CSARRAAGGPEQYF. The chain couples TRBV20-1 to TRBJ2-7, with 10 bases that match TRBD2. The read terminates 3 residues before the CDR3 end, so the remaining end is supplied by the germline J gene. V shed 2 bases, J shed 6 bases, and the junction held 7 bases outside the gene matches. The CDR3 totals 14 residues. In germline, CDR1 is DFQATT, CDR2 SNEGSKA (reference sequence).

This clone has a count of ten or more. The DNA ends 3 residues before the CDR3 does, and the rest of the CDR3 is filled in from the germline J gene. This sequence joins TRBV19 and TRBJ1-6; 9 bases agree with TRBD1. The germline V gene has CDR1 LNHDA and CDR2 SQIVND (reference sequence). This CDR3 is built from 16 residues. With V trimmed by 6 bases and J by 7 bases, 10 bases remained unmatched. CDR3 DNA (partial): TGTGCCAGTAGGCAGAGACAGGGGGTTGGAAATTCACCC. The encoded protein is CASRQRQGVGNSP. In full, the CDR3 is CASRQRQGVGNSPLHF.

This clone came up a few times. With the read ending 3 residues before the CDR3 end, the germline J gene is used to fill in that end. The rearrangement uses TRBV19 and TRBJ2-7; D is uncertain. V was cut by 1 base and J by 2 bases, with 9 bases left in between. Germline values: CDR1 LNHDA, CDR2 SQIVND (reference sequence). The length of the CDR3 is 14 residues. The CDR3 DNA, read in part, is TGTGCCAGTAGTATAGGAGCGAACACCTACGAG. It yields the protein CASSIGANTYE. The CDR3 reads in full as CASSIGANTYEQYF.

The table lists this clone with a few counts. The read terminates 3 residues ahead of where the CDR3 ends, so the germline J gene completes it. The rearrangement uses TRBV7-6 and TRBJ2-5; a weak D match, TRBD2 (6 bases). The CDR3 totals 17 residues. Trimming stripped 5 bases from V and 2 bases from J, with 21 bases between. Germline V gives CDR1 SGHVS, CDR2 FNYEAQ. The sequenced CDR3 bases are TGTGCCAGCAGCCGATTTATTGCGGGAACCCTGCAAGAGACC. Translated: CASSRFIAGTLQET. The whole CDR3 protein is CASSRFIAGTLQETQYF.

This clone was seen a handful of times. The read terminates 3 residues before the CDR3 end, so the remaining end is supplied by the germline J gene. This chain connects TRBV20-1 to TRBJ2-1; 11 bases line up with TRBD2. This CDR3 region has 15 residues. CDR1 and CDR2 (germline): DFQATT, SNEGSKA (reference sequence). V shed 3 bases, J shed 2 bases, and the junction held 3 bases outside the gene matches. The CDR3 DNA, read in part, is TGCAGTGCTAGGGGGGGACTAGCGGCCTACAATGAG. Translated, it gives CSARGGLAAYNE. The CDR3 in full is CSARGGLAAYNEQFF.

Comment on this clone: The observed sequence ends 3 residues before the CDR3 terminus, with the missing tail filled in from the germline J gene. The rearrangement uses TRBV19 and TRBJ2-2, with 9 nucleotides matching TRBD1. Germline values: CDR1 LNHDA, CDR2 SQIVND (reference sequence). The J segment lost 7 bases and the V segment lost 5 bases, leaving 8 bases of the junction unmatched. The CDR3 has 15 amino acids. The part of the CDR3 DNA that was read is TGTGCCAGTAGTGCCCGGGACAGGGCTGACGGGGAG. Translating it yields CASSARDRADGE. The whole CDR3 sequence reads CASSARDRADGELFF.

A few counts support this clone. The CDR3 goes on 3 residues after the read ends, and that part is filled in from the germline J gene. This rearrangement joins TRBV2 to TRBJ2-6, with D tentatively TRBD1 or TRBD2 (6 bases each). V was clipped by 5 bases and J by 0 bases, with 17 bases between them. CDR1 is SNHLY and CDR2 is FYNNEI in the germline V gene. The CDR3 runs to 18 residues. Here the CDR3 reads CASSSDAGHFSGANVLTF. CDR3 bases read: TGTGCCAGCAGTTCCGACGCGGGACACTTCTCTGGGGCCAACGTC. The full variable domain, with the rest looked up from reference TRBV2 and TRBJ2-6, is EPEVTQTPSHQVTQMGQEVILRCVPISNHLYFYWYRQILGQKVEFLVSFYNNEISEKSEIFDDQFSVERPDGSNFTLKIRSTKLEDSAMYFCASSSDAGHFSGANVLTFGAGSRLTVL.